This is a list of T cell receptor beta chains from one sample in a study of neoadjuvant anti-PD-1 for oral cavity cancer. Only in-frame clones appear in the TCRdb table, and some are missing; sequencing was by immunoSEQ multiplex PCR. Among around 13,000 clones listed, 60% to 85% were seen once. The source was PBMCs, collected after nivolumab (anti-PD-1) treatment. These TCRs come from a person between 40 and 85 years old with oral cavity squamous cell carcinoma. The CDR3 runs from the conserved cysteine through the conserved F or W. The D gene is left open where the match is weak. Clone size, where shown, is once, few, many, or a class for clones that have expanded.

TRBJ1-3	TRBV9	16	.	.	CASSVGPDYSGNTIYF	TGTGCCAGCAGCGTAGGACCGGACTACTCTGGAAACACCATATATTTT
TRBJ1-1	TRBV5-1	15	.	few	CASSLALGRGTEAFF	TGCGCCAGCAGCTTGGCCCTGGGGCGCGGAACTGAAGCTTTCTTT
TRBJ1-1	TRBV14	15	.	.	CASSSAGALNTEAFF	TGTGCCAGCAGCTCCGCAGGGGCCCTGAACACTGAAGCTTTCTTT
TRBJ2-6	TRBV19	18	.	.	CASSTTGHQSSGANVLTF	TGTGCCAGTAGTACCACGGGACACCAAAGCTCTGGGGCCAACGTCCTGACTTTC
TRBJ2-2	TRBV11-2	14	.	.	CASSFLAGTGELFF	TGTGCCAGCAGCTTTCTAGCAGGCACCGGGGAGCTGTTTTTT
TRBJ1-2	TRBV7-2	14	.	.	CASSLGAGNYGYTF	TGTGCCAGCAGCTTAGGAGCTGGGAACTATGGCTACACCTTC
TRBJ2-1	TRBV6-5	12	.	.	CASSAFNGGKFF	TGTGCCAGCAGTGCATTCAACGGAGGCAAGTTCTTC
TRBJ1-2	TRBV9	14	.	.	CASSGYRGDYGYTF	TGTGCCAGCAGCGGGTATAGAGGTGACTATGGCTACACCTTC
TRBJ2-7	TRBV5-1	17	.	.	CASSLARRTLLPYEQYF	TGCGCCAGCAGCTTGGCCCGCAGGACGCTTCTCCCCTACGAGCAGTACTTC
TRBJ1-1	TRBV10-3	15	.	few	CAISESNRMNTEAFF	TGTGCCATCAGTGAGTCGAACAGGATGAACACTGAAGCTTTCTTT
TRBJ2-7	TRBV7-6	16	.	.	CASSLGAGTSKYEQYF	TGTGCCAGCAGCTTGGGCGCCGGGACTTCCAAATACGAGCAGTACTTC
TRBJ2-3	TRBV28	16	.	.	CASSFIPGPSTDTQYF	TGTGCCAGCAGTTTTATTCCTGGGCCCAGCACAGATACGCAGTATTTT
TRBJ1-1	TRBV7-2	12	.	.	CASSYSGTTAFF	TGTGCCAGCAGCTATTCCGGGACTACGGCTTTCTTT
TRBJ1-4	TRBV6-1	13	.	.	CASSWGRNEKLFF	TGTGCCAGCAGCTGGGGGCGGAATGAAAAACTGTTTTTT
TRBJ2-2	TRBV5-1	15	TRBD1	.	CASSTDRGGTGELFF	TGCGCCAGCAGCACCGACAGGGGAGGCACCGGGGAGCTGTTTTTT
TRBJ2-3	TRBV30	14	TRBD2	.	CAWSLLAGVDTQYF	TGTGCCTGGAGTCTGTTGGCGGGAGTAGATACGCAGTATTTT
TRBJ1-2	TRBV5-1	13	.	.	CASSVLQGYGYTF	TGCGCCAGCAGCGTATTACAGGGATATGGCTACACCTTC
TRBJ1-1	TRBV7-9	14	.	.	CASSLWGWNTEAFF	TGTGCCAGCAGCTTATGGGGTTGGAACACTGAAGCTTTCTTT
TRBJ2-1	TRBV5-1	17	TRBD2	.	CASSLAVSSGRINEQFF	TGCGCCAGCAGCCTTGCTGTGTCTAGCGGGCGGATCAATGAGCAGTTCTTC
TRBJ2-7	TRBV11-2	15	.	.	CASSPFAGNSYEQYF	TGTGCCAGCAGCCCCTTCGCAGGAAACTCCTACGAGCAGTACTTC
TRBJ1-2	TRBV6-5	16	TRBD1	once	CASSYSTSGDRGGYTF	TGTGCCAGCAGTTACTCGACCTCCGGAGACAGGGGCGGCTACACCTTC
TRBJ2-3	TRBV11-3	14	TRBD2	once	CASSLSGSTDTQYF	TGTGCCAGCAGCCTTAGCGGGAGCACAGATACGCAGTATTTT
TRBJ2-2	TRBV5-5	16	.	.	CASSFVGGRSTGELFF	TGTGCCAGCAGCTTTGTTGGAGGCCGGAGCACCGGGGAGCTGTTTTTT
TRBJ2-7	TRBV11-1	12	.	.	CASSLVRYEQYF	TGTGCCAGCAGCTTAGTAAGATACGAGCAGTACTTC